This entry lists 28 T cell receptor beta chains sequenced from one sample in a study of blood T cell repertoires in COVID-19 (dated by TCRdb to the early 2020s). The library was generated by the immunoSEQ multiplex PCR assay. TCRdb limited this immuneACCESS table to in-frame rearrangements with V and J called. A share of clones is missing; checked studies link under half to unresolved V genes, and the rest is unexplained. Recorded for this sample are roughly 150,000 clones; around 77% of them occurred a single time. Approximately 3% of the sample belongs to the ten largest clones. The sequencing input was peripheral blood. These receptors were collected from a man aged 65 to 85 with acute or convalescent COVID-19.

The CDR3 sequence: CASSLALGQGGNGYTF. CDR3 DNA sequence: TGCGCCAGCAGCTTGGCCTTAGGACAGGGTGGCAATGGCTACACCTTC. The chain links TRBV5-1 to TRBJ1-2, with 8 bases lining up with TRBD1. Germline CDR1 and CDR2: SGHRS and YFSETQ. There are 16 residues in the CDR3. The V and J ends lost 0 bases and 6 bases, in that order; junction bases with no gene match: 10.

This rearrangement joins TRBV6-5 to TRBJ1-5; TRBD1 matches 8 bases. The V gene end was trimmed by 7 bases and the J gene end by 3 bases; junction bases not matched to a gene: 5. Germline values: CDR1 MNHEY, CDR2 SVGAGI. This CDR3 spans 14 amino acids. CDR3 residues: CASMRTGNNQPQHF. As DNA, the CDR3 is TGTGCCAGCATGAGGACAGGGAACAATCAGCCCCAGCATTTT.

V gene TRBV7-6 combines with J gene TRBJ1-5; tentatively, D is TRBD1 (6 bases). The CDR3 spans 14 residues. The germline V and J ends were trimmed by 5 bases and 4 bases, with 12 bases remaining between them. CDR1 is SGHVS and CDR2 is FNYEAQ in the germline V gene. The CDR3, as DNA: TGTGCCAGCAGCCTTCACAGGGCTAATCAGCCCCAGCATTTT. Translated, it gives CASSLHRANQPQHF.

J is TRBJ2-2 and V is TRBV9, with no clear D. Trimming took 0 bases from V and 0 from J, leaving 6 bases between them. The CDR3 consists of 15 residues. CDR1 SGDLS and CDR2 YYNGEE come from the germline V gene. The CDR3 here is CASSVVQANTGELFF. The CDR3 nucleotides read TGTGCCAGCAGCGTAGTGCAGGCGAACACCGGGGAGCTGTTTTTT.

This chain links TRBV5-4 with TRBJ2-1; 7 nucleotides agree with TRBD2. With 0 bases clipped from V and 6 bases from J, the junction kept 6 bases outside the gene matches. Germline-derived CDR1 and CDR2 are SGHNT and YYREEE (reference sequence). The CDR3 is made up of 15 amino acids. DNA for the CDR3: TGTGCCAGCAGCTTGGGACTAGCAGAATTCAATGAGCAGTTCTTC. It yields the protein CASSLGLAEFNEQFF.

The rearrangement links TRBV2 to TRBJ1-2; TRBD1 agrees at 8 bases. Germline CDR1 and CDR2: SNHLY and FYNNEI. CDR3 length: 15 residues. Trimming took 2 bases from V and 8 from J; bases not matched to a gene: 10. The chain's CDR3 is CASSETGTGQRGYTF. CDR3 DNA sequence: TGTGCCAGCAGTGAAACCGGGACAGGTCAGCGGGGCTACACCTTC.

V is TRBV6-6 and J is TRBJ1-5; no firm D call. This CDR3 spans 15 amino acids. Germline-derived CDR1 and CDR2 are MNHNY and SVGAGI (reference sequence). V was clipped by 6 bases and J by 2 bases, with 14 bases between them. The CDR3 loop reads CASRMMSLGNQPQHF. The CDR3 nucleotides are TGTGCCAGCAGGATGATGAGTTTGGGCAATCAGCCCCAGCATTTT.

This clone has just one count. CDR3: CASSLVNNYNEQFF. In DNA form, the CDR3 reads TGTGCCAGCAGCTTAGTAAACAACTACAATGAGCAGTTCTTC. The chain combines TRBV7-2 with TRBJ2-1; D is unresolved. The length of the CDR3 is 14 residues. Germline V gives CDR1 SGHTA, CDR2 FQGNSA. V was clipped by 1 base and J by 3 bases, with 7 bases between them.

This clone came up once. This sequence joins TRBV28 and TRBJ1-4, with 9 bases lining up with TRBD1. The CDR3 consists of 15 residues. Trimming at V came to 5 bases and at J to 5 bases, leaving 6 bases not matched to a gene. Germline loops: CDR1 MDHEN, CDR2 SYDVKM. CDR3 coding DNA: TGTGCCAGCAGTCCCCGGGACAGGGCGAATGAAAAACTGTTTTTT. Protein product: CASSPRDRANEKLFF.

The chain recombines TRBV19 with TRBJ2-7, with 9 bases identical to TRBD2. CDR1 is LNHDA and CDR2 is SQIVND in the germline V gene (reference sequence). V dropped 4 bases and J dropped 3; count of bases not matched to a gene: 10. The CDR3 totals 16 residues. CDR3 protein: CASSSLGAGGGYEQYF. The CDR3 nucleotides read TGTGCCAGTAGTAGCCTCGGAGCGGGAGGAGGCTACGAGCAGTACTTC.

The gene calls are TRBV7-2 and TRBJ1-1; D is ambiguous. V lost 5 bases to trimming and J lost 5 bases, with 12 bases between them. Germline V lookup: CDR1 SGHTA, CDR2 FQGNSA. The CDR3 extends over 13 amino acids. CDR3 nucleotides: TGTGCCAGCAGCGATCGAGGAGGGACTGAAGCTTTCTTT. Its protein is CASSDRGGTEAFF.

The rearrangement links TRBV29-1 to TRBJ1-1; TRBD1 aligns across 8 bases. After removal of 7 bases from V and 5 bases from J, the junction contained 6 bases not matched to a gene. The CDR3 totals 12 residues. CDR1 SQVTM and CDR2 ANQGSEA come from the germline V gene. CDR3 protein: CSGGQGGTEAFF. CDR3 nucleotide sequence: TGCAGCGGTGGACAGGGTGGTACTGAAGCTTTCTTT.

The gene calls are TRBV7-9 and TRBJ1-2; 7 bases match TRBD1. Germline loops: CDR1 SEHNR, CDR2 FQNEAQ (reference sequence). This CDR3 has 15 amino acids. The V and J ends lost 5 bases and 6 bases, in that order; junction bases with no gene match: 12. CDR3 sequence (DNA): TGTGCCAGCAGCATATGGACAGACAGGGTCGATGGCTACACCTTC. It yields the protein CASSIWTDRVDGYTF.

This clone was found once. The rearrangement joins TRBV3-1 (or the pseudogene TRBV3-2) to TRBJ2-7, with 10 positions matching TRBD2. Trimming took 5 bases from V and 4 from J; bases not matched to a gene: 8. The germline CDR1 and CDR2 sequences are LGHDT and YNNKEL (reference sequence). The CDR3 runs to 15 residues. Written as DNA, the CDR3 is TGTGCCAGCAGCATACGGACTAGCGGAGCTTACGAGCAGTACTTC. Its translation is CASSIRTSGAYEQYF.

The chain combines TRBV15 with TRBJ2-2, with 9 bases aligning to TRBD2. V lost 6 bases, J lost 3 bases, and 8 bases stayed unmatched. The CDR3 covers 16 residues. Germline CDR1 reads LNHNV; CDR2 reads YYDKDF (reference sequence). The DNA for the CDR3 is TGTGCCACCAGGATCCGCGGGAGGGCCTACACCGGGGAGCTGTTTTTT. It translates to CATRIRGRAYTGELFF. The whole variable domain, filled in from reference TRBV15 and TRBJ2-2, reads DAMVIQNPRYQVTQFGKPVTLSCSQTLNHNVMYWYQQKSSQAPKLLFHYYDKDFNNEADTPDNFQSRRPNTSFCFLDIRSPGLGDTAMYLCATRIRGRAYTGELFFGEGSRLTVL.

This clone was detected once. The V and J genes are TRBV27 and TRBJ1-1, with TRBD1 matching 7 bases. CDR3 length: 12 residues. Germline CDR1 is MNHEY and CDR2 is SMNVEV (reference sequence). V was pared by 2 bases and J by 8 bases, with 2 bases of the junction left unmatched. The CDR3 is CASSLMGQEAFF. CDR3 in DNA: TGTGCCAGCAGTTTAATGGGACAGGAAGCTTTCTTT.

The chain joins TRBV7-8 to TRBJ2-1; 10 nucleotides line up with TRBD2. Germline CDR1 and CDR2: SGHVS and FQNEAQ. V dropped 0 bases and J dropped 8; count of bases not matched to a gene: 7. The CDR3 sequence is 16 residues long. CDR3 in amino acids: CASSLAKGLALYEQFF. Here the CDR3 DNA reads TGTGCCAGCAGCTTAGCCAAGGGACTAGCGCTTTATGAGCAGTTCTTC.

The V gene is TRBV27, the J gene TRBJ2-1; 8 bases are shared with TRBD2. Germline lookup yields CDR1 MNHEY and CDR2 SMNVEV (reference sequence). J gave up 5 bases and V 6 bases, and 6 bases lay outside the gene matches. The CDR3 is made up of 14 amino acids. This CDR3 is CASSQLAVNNEQFF. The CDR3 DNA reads TGTGCCAGCAGCCAACTAGCGGTTAACAATGAGCAGTTCTTC.

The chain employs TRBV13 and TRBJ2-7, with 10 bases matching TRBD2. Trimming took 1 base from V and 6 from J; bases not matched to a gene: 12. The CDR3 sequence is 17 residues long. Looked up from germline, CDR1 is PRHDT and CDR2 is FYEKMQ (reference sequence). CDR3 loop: CASSLVGLAGAPGEQYF. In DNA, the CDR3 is TGTGCCAGCAGCTTAGTCGGGCTAGCGGGGGCCCCGGGCGAGCAGTACTTC.

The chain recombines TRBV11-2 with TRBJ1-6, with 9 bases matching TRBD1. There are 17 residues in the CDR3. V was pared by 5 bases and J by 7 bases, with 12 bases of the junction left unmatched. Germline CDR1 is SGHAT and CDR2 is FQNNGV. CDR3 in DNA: TGTGCCAGCAGCCCTTCCGGGACAGGGTTTACCAATTCACCCCTCCACTTT. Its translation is CASSPSGTGFTNSPLHF.

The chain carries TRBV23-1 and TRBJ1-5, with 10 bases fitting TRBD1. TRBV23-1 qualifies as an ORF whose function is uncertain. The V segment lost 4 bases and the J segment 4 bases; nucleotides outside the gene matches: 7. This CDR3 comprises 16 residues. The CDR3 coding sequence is TGCGCCAGCAGTCTACGGACAGGGGGTCTGAATCAGCCCCAGCATTTT. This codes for CASSLRTGGLNQPQHF.

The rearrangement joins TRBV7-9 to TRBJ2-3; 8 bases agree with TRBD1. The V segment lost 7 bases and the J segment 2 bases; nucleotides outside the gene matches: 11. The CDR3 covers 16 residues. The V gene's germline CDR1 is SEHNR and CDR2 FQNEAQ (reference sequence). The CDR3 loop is CASIALGTGDTDTQYF. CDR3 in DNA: TGTGCCAGCATCGCTCTCGGGACAGGAGACACAGATACGCAGTATTTT.

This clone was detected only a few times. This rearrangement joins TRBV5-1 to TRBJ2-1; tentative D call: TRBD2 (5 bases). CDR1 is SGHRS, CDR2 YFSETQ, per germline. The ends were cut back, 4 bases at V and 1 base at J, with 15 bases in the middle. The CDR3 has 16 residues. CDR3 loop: CASSKDSLISYNEQFF. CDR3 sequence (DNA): TGCGCCAGCAGCAAGGACTCCCTCATTTCCTACAATGAGCAGTTCTTC.

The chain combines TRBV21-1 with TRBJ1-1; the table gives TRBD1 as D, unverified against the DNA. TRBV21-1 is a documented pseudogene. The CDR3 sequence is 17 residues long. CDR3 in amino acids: CASSKRVPRQVNTEAFF. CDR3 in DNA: TGTGCCAGCAGCAAAAGGGTACCCAGACAGGTGAACACTGAAGCTTTCTTT.

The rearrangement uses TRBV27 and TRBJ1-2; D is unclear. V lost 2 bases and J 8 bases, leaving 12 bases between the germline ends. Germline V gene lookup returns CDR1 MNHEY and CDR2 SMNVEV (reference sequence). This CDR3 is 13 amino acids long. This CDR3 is CASSLGRESGYTF. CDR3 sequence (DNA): TGTGCCAGCAGTTTAGGTAGAGAGTCAGGCTACACCTTC.

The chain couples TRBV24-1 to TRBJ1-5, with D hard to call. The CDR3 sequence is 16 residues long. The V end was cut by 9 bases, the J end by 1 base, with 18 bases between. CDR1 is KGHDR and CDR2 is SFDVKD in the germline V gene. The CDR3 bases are TGTGCCACCTCCTTGGGAGGGAGGTTAAGCAATCAGCCCCAGCATTTT. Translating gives CATSLGGRLSNQPQHF.

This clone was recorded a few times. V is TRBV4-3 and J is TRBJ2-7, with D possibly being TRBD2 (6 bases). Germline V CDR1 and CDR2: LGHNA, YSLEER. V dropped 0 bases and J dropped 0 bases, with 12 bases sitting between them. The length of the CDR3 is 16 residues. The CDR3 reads CASSQDRDFFSYEQYF. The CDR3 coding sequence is TGCGCCAGCAGCCAAGATCGGGACTTCTTCTCCTACGAGCAGTACTTC.

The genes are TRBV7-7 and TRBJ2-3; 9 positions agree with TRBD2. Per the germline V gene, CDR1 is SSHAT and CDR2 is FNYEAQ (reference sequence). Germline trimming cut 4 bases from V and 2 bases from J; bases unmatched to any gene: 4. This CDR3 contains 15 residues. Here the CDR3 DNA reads TGTGCCAGCAGCTCGGGACTAGCAAACACAGATACGCAGTATTTT. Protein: CASSSGLANTDTQYF.